The clone carrying this TCR beta chain came up a few times. The antigen is undetermined. These data originate in a study of STAT5B mutations in CD4+ large granular lymphocyte leukemia. Notes on the study in general: Main leukemic clonotypes were patient-specific, but 25% appeared at low frequency elsewhere. Top patient clones used TRBV06 genes more often: 8/27 versus 2/35 in controls.

Germline V CDR1 and CDR2: SGHAT, FQNNGV. This CDR3 is 15 amino acids long. Trimming shortened V by 7 bases and J by 1 base, and 17 bases separated the two germline ends. Generated by immunoSEQ multiplex PCR, the TCRdb table keeps only in-frame clones and is missing some. The data contain 34,000 or so clones, approximately 86% of them singletons. The chain recombines TRBV11-2 with TRBJ2-7, with D possibly called TRBD1 or TRBD2 (5 bases each). This TCR came from a human donor in good health. Sequencing input: CD4+ T cells from blood buffy coats. Here the CDR3 reads CASTLTGTYSYEQYF. Here the CDR3 DNA reads TGTGCCAGCACCCTAACCGGGACCTATTCCTACGAGCAGTACTTC. Complete variable domain (other parts from reference TRBV11-2 and TRBJ2-7): EAGVAQSPRYKIIEKRQSVAFWCNPISGHATLYWYQQILGQGPKLLIQFQNNGVVDDSQLPKDRFSAERLKGVDSTLKIQPAKLEDSAVYLCASTLTGTYSYEQYFGPGTRLTVT.